A selection of T cell receptor beta chains follows, all from one sample in a study of T cell changes during pregnancy in multiple sclerosis. This table comes from immunoSEQ multiplex PCR, and its TCRdb copy is limited to in-frame clones, with some not included. Of approximately 23,000 clones in the sample, about nine tenths were seen once. This specimen consisted of CD4+ T cells from peripheral blood mononuclear cells, obtained after pregnancy. The receptors originated from a female donor in good health, enrolled as a control in a pregnancy study. Both conserved end residues are part of each CDR3. A D gene is named only where the DNA matches it firmly. Size is stated for part of the rows, as once, few or many counts, or as a class when the clone is expanded.

D	J	size	V	CDR3	DNA
-	TRBJ1-1	-	TRBV9	CASSVAAGSVEAFF	TGTGCCAGCAGCGTAGCGGCAGGATCCGTTGAAGCTTTCTTT
TRBD2	TRBJ2-1	-	TRBV10-3	CAISEGATSGRIDNEQFF	TGTGCCATCAGTGAGGGGGCGACTAGCGGGAGAATTGATAATGAGCAGTTCTTC
-	TRBJ1-1	-	TRBV10-3	CAISTGQNTEAFF	TGTGCCATTTCCACGGGACAGAACACTGAAGCTTTCTTT
-	TRBJ2-7	once	TRBV6-6	CASNEGNSYEQYF	TGTGCCAGCAACGAGGGAAATTCCTACGAGCAGTACTTC
TRBD1	TRBJ1-1	-	TRBV29-1	CSAPGQGTTEAFF	TGCAGCGCACCGGGACAGGGGACCACTGAAGCTTTCTTT
-	TRBJ2-7	-	TRBV5-6	CASSLGGTSYEQYF	TGTGCCAGCAGCTTGGGCGGGACCTCCTACGAGCAGTACTTC
-	TRBJ2-5	-	TRBV2	CASRALHQETQYF	TGTGCCAGCAGGGCCTTGCATCAAGAGACCCAGTACTTC
-	TRBJ1-2	-	TRBV6-6	CASSYSEDFYGYTF	TGTGCCAGCAGTTACTCGGAGGACTTTTATGGCTACACCTTC
-	TRBJ2-7	-	TRBV30	CAWSVLGGKYEQYF	TGTGCCTGGAGTGTATTAGGGGGAAAATACGAGCAGTACTTC
-	TRBJ1-1	-	TRBV7-9	CASTRGTEAFF	TGTGCCAGCACCCGGGGCACTGAAGCTTTCTTT
-	TRBJ1-4	-	TRBV7-2	CASSQTSNEKLFF	TGTGCCAGCAGCCAGACTAGCAATGAAAAACTGTTTTTT
-	TRBJ2-7	-	TRBV7-2	CASSPRGQVIYEQYF	TGTGCCAGCAGCCCGCGGGGTCAGGTGATCTACGAGCAGTACTTC
TRBD1	TRBJ2-1	-	TRBV7-3	CASSPPGGAGNEQFF	TGTGCCAGCAGCCCCCCAGGGGGCGCGGGGAATGAGCAGTTCTTC
-	TRBJ2-7	-	TRBV1	CTSSQDCGPGTSGSYEQYF	TGCACCAGCAGCCAAGATTGTGGCCCCGGGACTAGCGGCTCCTACGAGCAGTACTTC
TRBD2	TRBJ2-1	-	TRBV7-2	CASSLGSTSGSNEQFF	TGTGCCAGCAGCTTAGGTAGCACTAGCGGGAGCAATGAGCAGTTCTTC
-	TRBJ1-6	-	TRBV11-2	CASSSDSVNSPLHF	TGTGCCAGCAGCTCAGACAGTGTGAATTCACCCCTCCACTTT
-	TRBJ1-4	medium-sized	TRBV6-5	CASSYSGDSSEKLFF	TGTGCCAGCAGTTACTCAGGTGACAGCTCTGAAAAACTGTTTTTT
TRBD1	TRBJ1-6	-	TRBV10-3	CAISESPGTGKNSPLHF	TGTGCCATCAGTGAGTCACCCGGGACAGGGAAGAATTCACCCCTCCACTTT
TRBD1	TRBJ2-7	-	TRBV7-2	CASSAGGRGPYEQYF	TGTGCCAGCAGCGCAGGGGGTAGGGGTCCCTACGAGCAGTACTTC
TRBD2	TRBJ2-7	-	TRBV13	CASSFGRDLPYEQYF	TGTGCCAGCAGCTTCGGGAGGGACCTGCCCTACGAGCAGTACTTC
-	TRBJ2-7	-	TRBV7-2	CASSLAPSRGYEQYF	TGTGCCAGCAGCTTAGCTCCCTCCAGGGGCTACGAGCAGTACTTC
-	TRBJ2-7	-	TRBV30	CAWSVSAGRNEQYF	TGTGCCTGGAGTGTATCGGCGGGCAGGAACGAGCAGTACTTC
-	TRBJ2-1	-	TRBV14	CASSQRVSYNEQFF	TGTGCCAGCAGCCAAAGAGTTTCCTACAATGAGCAGTTCTTC
-	TRBJ2-1	-	TRBV29-1	CSHPGAGRTYNEQFF	TGCAGCCACCCAGGGGCAGGTCGAACCTACAATGAGCAGTTCTTC
-	TRBJ1-3	-	TRBV2	CASTAEGRDTIYF	TGTGCCAGCACGGCGGAGGGCCGAGACACCATATATTTT
TRBD1	TRBJ2-3	-	TRBV6-5	CASSYSRQGRTDTQYF	TGTGCCAGCAGTTACTCGAGACAGGGGAGGACAGATACGCAGTATTTT
-	TRBJ1-3	-	TRBV25-1	CASSEYVSGGSGNTIYF	TGTGCCAGCAGTGAATATGTATCCGGGGGCTCTGGAAACACCATATATTTT
-	TRBJ1-2	-	TRBV30	CARDTTGNYGYTF	TGTGCCAGGGATACCACAGGGAACTATGGCTACACCTTC
-	TRBJ2-5	-	TRBV19	CASKGGSQETQYF	TGTGCCAGTAAAGGAGGGAGCCAAGAGACCCAGTACTTC
TRBD2	TRBJ2-1	-	TRBV5-1	CASSLNSGGAGIYNEQFF	TGCGCCAGCAGCTTGAATAGCGGGGGGGCCGGGATCTACAATGAGCAGTTCTTC
TRBD1	TRBJ1-1	-	TRBV7-2	CASSWGQITEAFF	TGTGCCAGCAGCTGGGGACAGATCACTGAAGCTTTCTTT
TRBD2	TRBJ2-1	-	TRBV7-9	CASSRTSGSNEQFF	TGTGCCAGCAGCAGGACTAGCGGGAGTAATGAGCAGTTCTTC
TRBD2	TRBJ2-7	few	TRBV13	CASSGWVAGDLEQYF	TGTGCCAGCAGCGGATGGGTAGCGGGGGACCTCGAGCAGTACTTC
-	TRBJ2-7	-	TRBV28	CASTRTGYEQYF	TGTGCCAGCACGCGGACGGGGTACGAGCAGTACTTC
TRBD2	TRBJ2-2	-	TRBV19	CASTRDYPILGGGELFF	TGTGCCAGTACCCGGGACTACCCGATACTAGGTGGCGGGGAGCTGTTTTTT
TRBD1	TRBJ2-1	-	TRBV6-5	CASSYSGQGNNEQFF	TGTGCCAGCAGTTACTCGGGACAGGGAAACAATGAGCAGTTCTTC
TRBD2	TRBJ2-7	-	TRBV28	CASRPTGLAGGSYEQYF	TGTGCCAGCAGACCCACCGGACTAGCGGGAGGGTCCTACGAGCAGTACTTC
-	TRBJ1-3	-	TRBV5-8	CASGRGFVPGNTIYF	TGTGCCAGCGGTAGAGGATTTGTGCCTGGAAACACCATATATTTT
TRBD1	TRBJ1-1	-	TRBV5-1	CASRPGTENTEAFF	TGCGCCAGCAGGCCCGGGACAGAGAACACTGAAGCTTTCTTT
-	TRBJ2-7	-	TRBV5-6	CASSFDRREGSYEQYF	TGTGCCAGCAGCTTTGACAGGAGGGAGGGGTCCTACGAGCAGTACTTC
TRBD2	TRBJ2-7	-	TRBV7-9	CASSAGTSARVSGQYF	TGTGCCAGCAGCGCCGGGACTAGCGCGCGGGTTTCGGGGCAGTACTTC
-	TRBJ1-1	once	TRBV6-1	CASSLNRDNQEAFF	TGTGCCAGCAGCCTGAACCGGGACAACCAAGAAGCTTTCTTT
-	TRBJ1-5	-	TRBV19	CASSKTPQPQHF	TGTGCCAGTAGTAAAACACCCCAGCCCCAGCATTTT
-	TRBJ2-1	once	TRBV7-7	CASSPQGSYNEQFF	TGTGCTAGCAGCCCACAGGGCTCCTACAATGAGCAGTTCTTC
-	TRBJ1-2	-	TRBV28	CASSPPARKGEGYTF	TGTGCCAGCAGTCCCCCCGCCAGGAAAGGGGAAGGCTACACCTTC
-	TRBJ2-3	-	TRBV11-1	CASSRTRPSTDTQYF	TGTGCCAGCAGCCGGACACGACCCAGCACAGATACGCAGTATTTT
TRBD1	TRBJ2-7	-	TRBV7-8	CASSLLGQGSSYEQYF	TGTGCCAGCAGCCTACTGGGACAGGGGTCTTCCTACGAGCAGTACTTC
TRBD2	TRBJ2-5	-	TRBV7-9	CASSISIQWGGGETQYF	TGTGCCAGCAGCATATCCATTCAATGGGGCGGGGGGGAGACCCAGTACTTC